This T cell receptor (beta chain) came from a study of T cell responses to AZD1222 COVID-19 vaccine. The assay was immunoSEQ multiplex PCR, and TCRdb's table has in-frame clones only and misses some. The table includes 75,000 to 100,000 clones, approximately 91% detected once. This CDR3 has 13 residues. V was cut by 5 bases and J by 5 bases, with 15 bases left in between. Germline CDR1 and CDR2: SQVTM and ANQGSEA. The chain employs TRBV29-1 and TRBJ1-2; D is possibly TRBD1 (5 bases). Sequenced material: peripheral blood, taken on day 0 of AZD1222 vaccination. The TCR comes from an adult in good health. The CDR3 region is CSVWLVREYGYTF. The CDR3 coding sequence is TGCAGCGTTTGGTTGGTCAGGGAATATGGCTACACCTTC.